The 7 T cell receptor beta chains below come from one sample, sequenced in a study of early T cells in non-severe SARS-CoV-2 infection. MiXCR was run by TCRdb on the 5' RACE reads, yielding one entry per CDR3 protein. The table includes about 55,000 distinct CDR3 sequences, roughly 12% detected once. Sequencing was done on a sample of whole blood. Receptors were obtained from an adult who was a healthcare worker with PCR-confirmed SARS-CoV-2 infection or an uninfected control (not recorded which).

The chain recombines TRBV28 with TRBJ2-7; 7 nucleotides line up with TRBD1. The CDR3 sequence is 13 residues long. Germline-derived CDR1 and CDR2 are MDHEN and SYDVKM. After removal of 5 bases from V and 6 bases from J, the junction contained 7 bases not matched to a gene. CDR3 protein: CASSLPQGVEQYF. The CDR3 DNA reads TGTGCCAGCAGTCTCCCGCAGGGGGTCGAGCAGTACTTC.

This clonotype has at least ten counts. CDR3 protein: CSARDRDRSTGELFF. In nucleotides, the CDR3 is TGCAGTGCTAGAGATCGGGACAGGAGCACCGGGGAGCTGTTTTTT. The chain carries TRBV20-1 and TRBJ2-2; the match to TRBD1 covers 8 bases. The trim removed 0 bases at V and 4 bases at J, leaving 4 bases unmatched. The CDR3 is 15 amino acids. Germline V gene sequence: CDR1 DFQATT, CDR2 SNEGSKA (reference sequence).

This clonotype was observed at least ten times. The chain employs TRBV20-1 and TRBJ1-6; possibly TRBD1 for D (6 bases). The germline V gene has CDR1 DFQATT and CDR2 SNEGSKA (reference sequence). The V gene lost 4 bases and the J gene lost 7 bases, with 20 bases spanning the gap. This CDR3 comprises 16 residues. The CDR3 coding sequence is TGCAGTGCTATATCCGGGGGGGGGCGCCGAAATTCACCCCTCCACTTT. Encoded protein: CSAISGGGRRNSPLHF.

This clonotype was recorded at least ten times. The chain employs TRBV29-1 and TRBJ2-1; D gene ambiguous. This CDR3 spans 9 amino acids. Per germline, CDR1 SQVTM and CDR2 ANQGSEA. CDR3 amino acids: CTSYNEQFF. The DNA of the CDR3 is TGCACCAGTTACAATGAGCAGTTCTTC.

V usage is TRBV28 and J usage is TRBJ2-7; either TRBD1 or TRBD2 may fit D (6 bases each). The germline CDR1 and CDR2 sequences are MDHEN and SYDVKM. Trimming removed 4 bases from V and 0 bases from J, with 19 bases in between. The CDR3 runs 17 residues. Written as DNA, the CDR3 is TGTGCCAGCAGTTCGCAAGGGGGGAAGACTAGCTCCTACGAGCAGTACTTC. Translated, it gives CASSSQGGKTSSYEQYF.

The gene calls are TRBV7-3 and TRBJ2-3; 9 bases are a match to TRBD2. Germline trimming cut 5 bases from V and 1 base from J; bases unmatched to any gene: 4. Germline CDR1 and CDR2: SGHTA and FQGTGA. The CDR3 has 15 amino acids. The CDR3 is CASSPRGGGTDTQYF. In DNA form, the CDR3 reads TGTGCCAGCAGCCCGCGCGGGGGGGGCACAGATACGCAGTATTTT.

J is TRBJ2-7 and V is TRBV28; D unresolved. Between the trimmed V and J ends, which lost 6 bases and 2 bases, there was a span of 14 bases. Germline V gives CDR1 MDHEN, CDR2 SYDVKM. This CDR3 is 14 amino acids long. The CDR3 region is CASRIMDGTYEQYF. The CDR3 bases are TGTGCCAGCAGGATCATGGACGGCACCTACGAGCAGTACTTC.